This T cell receptor beta chain originates from a study of neurological immune-mediated disorders (dated 2019 in TCRdb). Notes on the research overall: The study compared peripheral blood TCR-beta repertoires of HTLV-I-associated myelopathy (HAM/TSP) patients, multiple sclerosis patients and healthy controls using UMI-based sequencing. The 85 to 110 TCR-beta libraries included longitudinal samples, technical triplicates and paired sorted CD4+ and CD8+ T-cell subsets alongside PBMC samples. The cohort comprised approximately 67 subjects: approximately 15 HAM/TSP patients, roughly 34 multiple sclerosis patients and around 20 healthy controls. Findings and caveats that apply to the study as a whole: TCR clonal expansion was highest in HAM/TSP patients and lowest in MS patients, with MS patients falling below even healthy controls. Expanded clones from different subjects shared no identical CDR3 amino acid sequences, which suggests that TCR-beta repertoires were private in all groups.

This clonotype appeared many times. Its cognate antigen has yet to be identified. One base away there is no much larger clone; base qualities are not given. Including the terminal cysteine and phenylalanine, the CDR3 comprises 15 residues. Kept here is only the CDR3 DNA, which spans 45 bases and is read in frame from base 1. V is pruned by 3 bases and J by 5 bases, leaving 12 bases of the junction without a gene match. Sequences DFQATT (CDR1) and SNEGSKA (CDR2) are obtained from the germline V gene (reference sequence). The healthy controls were volunteers from a blood bank in Maryland, USA. For the unsorted PBMC libraries, 2 million PBMCs were stored in RNAlater at -80 degrees C until RNA extraction and were used to generate the libraries. PBMCs were separated from peripheral blood using Ficoll-Hypaque density gradient centrifugation and then cryopreserved in liquid nitrogen. cDNA synthesis used template-switch 5'RACE with a primer carrying a 10-nucleotide random unique molecular identifier tagging each TCR transcript. Every sequencing run yielded over 200 million TCR-beta sequences covering 15-18 subjects. The RNeasy kit was used to extract total RNA. The KAPA Real-time Library Amplification kit was used to amplify TCR-beta VDJ regions with primers for the TCR constant region and the 5'RACE anchor. A first PCR added sample indexes and Illumina adaptors, and a second PCR then raised library yield. After Ampure bead purification, the TCR product of roughly 650 bp was size-selected on a 2% E-gel SizeSelection system. Before pooling, libraries had their quality checked on a Bioanalyzer, their concentration measured with Qubit, and their quantity determined with the Kapa Library Quantification kit. An Illumina HiSeq 2500 was used to sequence the libraries paired-end at 2 x 150 bp. To increase sequence diversity, roughly 24-32% phiX was spiked into each library pool. Concerning the study's data processing: Quality-filtered reads were processed with the UMI-based MiGEC pipeline, and over 75% of raw TCR sequences were removed by the MiGEC pipeline during error correction. VDJ genes were aligned to IMGT germline references, and clonotypes were defined by unique CDR3 amino acid sequence plus V-J genes. Clonal expansion, Shannon diversity, and CDR3 relatedness (CalcPairwiseDistances, ClusterSamples) were evaluated with VDJtools, and phylogenetic trees were built with CLCbio workbench. Expanded clones were defined as having at least 8 unique UMIs, based on coefficient-of-variation modelling across technical triplicates. TCRdb handled the public reads itself, with Q25 trimming in fastp and clone calling in MiXCR, and kept productive beta chains. Rows matching on CDR3 protein sequence are summarized as one entry with the most common DNA and genes. Clone size and V and J calls follow TCRdb, not the original study. The sample yields 75,000 to 85,000 distinct CDR3 sequences; approximately 17% were counted once. Of the sample, 15% is held by the ten largest clones.

The origin of this receptor is a woman aged 40-49 years in good health. The receptor chain draws on TRBV20-1 and TRBJ1-1, and 7 junction bases match TRBD1. The sequenced material came from PBMCs. DNA sequence: TGCAGTGCTAGGCCAAACAGGGGAATGGGGACTGAAGCTTTCTTT. This translates into CSARPNRGMGTEAFF.